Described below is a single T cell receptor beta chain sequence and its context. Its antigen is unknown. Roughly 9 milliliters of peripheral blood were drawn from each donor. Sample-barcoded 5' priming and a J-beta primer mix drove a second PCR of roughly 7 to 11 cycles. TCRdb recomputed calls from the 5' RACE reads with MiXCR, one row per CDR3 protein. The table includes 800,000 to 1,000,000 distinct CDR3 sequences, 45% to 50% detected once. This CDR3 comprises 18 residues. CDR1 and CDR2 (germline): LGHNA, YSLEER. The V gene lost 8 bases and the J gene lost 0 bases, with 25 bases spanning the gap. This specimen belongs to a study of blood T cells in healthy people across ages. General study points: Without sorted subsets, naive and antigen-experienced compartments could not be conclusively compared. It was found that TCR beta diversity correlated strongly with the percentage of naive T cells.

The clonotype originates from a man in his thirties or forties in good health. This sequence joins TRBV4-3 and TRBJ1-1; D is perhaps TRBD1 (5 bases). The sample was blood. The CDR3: CASSLVSTATSMNTEAFF. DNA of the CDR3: TGCGCCAGCTCCCTGGTATCGACAGCTACTTCTATGAACACTGAAGCTTTCTTT.